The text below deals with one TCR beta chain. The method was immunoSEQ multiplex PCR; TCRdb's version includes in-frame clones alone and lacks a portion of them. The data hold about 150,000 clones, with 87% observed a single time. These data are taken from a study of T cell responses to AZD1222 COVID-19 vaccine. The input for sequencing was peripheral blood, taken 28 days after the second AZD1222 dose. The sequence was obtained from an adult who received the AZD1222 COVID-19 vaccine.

The CDR3 protein is CASSLVGGAHYGYTF. CDR3 sequence (DNA): TGTGCCAGCAGCTTAGTTGGGGGCGCCCACTATGGCTACACCTTC. This chain links TRBV11-2 with TRBJ1-2; D might be TRBD1 (6 bases). Germline lookup yields CDR1 SGHAT and CDR2 FQNNGV. The CDR3 sequence is 15 residues long. The V and J ends lost 1 base and 3 bases respectively, with 12 bases between them.